A selection of T cell receptor beta chains follows, all from one sample in a study of beta chain features in type 1 diabetes. Clones were sequenced by immunoSEQ multiplex PCR, and TCRdb holds only the in-frame ones, with some missing. This sample has 250,000 to 300,000 clones, with about 24% found just once. Input material: naive CD4+ T cells from blood. These receptors all stem from a woman younger than 45 with type 1 diabetes. The CDR3 runs from the conserved cysteine through the conserved F or W. Each record gives: D gene, J gene, V gene, CDR3 protein. D genes are given only for firm matches.

>NA|TRBJ1-2|TRBV7-3
CASSSPGNYGYTF
>TRBD1|TRBJ1-1|TRBV6-5
CASSYSGQGAGTEAFF
>NA|TRBJ1-2|TRBV7-9
CASSLVTPSYGYTF
>NA|TRBJ1-2|TRBV28
CASSLVQGSSGYTF
>NA|TRBJ2-5|TRBV29-1
CSVATPREQYF
>NA|TRBJ1-2|TRBV29-1
CSGLDSVGGYTF
>TRBD1|TRBJ1-2|TRBV29-1
CSVDALGTGRGYTF
>TRBD2|TRBJ2-1|TRBV5-1
CASSSGTSGSNEQFF
>NA|TRBJ2-5|TRBV4-1
CASSHPAAGRTQYF
>TRBD2|TRBJ2-1|TRBV19
CGTRGASGSYNEQFF
>NA|TRBJ1-4|TRBV6-5
CASSRTVGNEKLFF
>TRBD2|TRBJ2-3|TRBV30
CAWSVRRGRPGTDTQYF
>NA|TRBJ2-5|TRBV7-2
CASSYVLGRETQYF
>TRBD2|TRBJ2-1|TRBV29-1
CSVAGAETSGLDKAYNEQFF
>NA|TRBJ2-1|TRBV7-2
CASSLTPGINEQFF
>NA|TRBJ2-1|TRBV4-1
CASSLNRESYNEQFF
>TRBD2|TRBJ2-5|TRBV2
CASFPGSGRGQETQYF
>NA|TRBJ2-2|TRBV29-1
CSVRSSSNTGELFF
>NA|TRBJ2-1|TRBV7-2
CASSSRVYNEQFF
>NA|TRBJ1-5|TRBV19
CASSMTANQPQHF
>NA|TRBJ1-4|TRBV9
CASSDPGTSNEKLFF
>TRBD1|TRBJ1-2|TRBV18
CASSPGQLPAYGYTF
>TRBD1|TRBJ1-2|TRBV5-1
CASHSDRVNGYTF
>NA|TRBJ2-5|TRBV2
CASSEGGVETQYF
>TRBD2|TRBJ2-7|TRBV29-1
CSVIAGGGEQYF
>NA|TRBJ2-5|TRBV5-4
CASSSPPVGATETQYF
>NA|TRBJ1-2|TRBV14
CASSQVARWGYTF
>TRBD1|TRBJ1-2|TRBV7-2
CASSLDRGYGYTF
>TRBD1|TRBJ1-2|TRBV27
CASSFRGRSLGYGYTF
>TRBD1|TRBJ2-7|TRBV28
CASSLGPGQYLGEQYF
>NA|TRBJ1-1|TRBV2
CASSVLMNTEAFF
>NA|TRBJ2-7|TRBV7-9
CASSSQGMSYEQYF
>TRBD1|TRBJ2-1|TRBV6-1
CASSETPGQGANEQFF
>TRBD2|TRBJ2-3|TRBV7-9
CASSSWTSRTSTDTQYF
>NA|TRBJ2-1|TRBV29-1
CSVEWHEQFF
>NA|TRBJ1-1|TRBV29-1
CSVEVRGRNTEAFF
>NA|TRBJ2-3|TRBV5-4
CASSLAQYTDTQYF
>NA|TRBJ2-7|TRBV7-9
CASSLQAGSYEQYF
>NA|TRBJ2-3|TRBV6-1
CASSETGDTDTQYF
>NA|TRBJ1-4|TRBV4-1
CASSQLGATNEKLFF
>NA|TRBJ2-3|TRBV7-3
CASSRDSSTDTQYF
>NA|TRBJ1-5|TRBV4-1
CASSPQGFSQPQHF
>NA|TRBJ1-5|TRBV19
CASSIEITGVGQPQHF
>NA|TRBJ2-2|TRBV11-2
CASSFYRSSGELFF
>NA|TRBJ2-2|TRBV7-9
CASSLKERNTGELFF
>TRBD1|TRBJ1-2|TRBV5-1
CASSFRQGYGYTF
>NA|TRBJ2-7|TRBV5-4
CASSSQDKQLYEQYF
>TRBD1|TRBJ1-5|TRBV28
CASSQGEGYSNQPQHF
>TRBD2|TRBJ2-1|TRBV9
CASSVLAGGPMSYNEQFF
>NA|TRBJ2-5|TRBV5-1
CASNRGGTQETQYF
>NA|TRBJ1-1|TRBV6-1
CASKAQGWDGAFF
>NA|TRBJ1-2|TRBV4-1
CASSQVGDSLGYTF
>TRBD2|TRBJ2-7|TRBV11-2
CASSLTVAGTYEQYF